The entry below describes one TCR beta chain. The germline gives CDR1 SGHTS, CDR2 YDEGEE. Trimming removed 5 bases from V and 0 bases from J; junction bases left unmatched: 7. The CDR3 length is 16 residues. This specimen belongs to a study of T cell changes during pregnancy in multiple sclerosis. Sequenced by immunoSEQ multiplex PCR; TCRdb stores in-frame clones only, minus some. Among about 36,000 clones listed, 93% were seen once. The sample consisted of CD4+ T cells from peripheral blood mononuclear cells, taken in the first trimester of pregnancy. This sequence joins TRBV5-8 and TRBJ2-2; 7 nucleotides agree with TRBD1. This receptor was taken from a female donor with multiple sclerosis, enrolled in a pregnancy study. The CDR3 region has the DNA TGTGCCAGCAGATCTGGACAGGCACCGAACACCGGGGAGCTGTTTTTT. Translation: CASRSGQAPNTGELFF. Full variable domain (missing parts from reference TRBV5-8 and TRBJ2-2): EAGVTQSPTHLIKTRGQQATLRCSPISGHTSVYWYQQALGLGLQFLLWYDEGEERNRGNFPPRFSGRQFPNYSSELNVNALELEDSALYLCASRSGQAPNTGELFFGEGSRLTVL.